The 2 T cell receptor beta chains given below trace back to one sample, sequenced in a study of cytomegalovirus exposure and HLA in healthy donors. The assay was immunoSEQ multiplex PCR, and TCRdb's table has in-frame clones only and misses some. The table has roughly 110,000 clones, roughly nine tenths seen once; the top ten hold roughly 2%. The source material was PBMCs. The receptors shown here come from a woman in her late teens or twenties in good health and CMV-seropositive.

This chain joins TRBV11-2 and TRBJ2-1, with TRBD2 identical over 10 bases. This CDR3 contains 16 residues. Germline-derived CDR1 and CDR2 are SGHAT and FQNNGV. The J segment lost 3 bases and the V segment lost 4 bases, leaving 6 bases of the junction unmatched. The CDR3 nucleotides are TGTGCCAGCAGCTCTGGGGCTAGCGGGGGCTACAATGAGCAGTTCTTC. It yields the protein CASSSGASGGYNEQFF.

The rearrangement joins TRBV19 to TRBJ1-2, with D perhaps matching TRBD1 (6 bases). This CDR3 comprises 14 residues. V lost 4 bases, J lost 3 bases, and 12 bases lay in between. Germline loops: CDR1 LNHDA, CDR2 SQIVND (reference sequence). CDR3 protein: CASSKTGSDYGYTF. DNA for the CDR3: TGTGCCAGTAGTAAAACAGGGAGTGACTATGGCTACACCTTC.